This paragraph reports one T cell receptor (beta chain). Its cognate antigen is unknown. Expansion of antigen-specific CD4+ T cells with viral peptide pools was carried out by the ViraFEST assay before sequencing. Following culture for approximately ten days, CD4+ T cells were isolated. Among the vaccine recipients, none had a prior SARS-CoV-2 infection, and nucleocapsid antibodies were negative. The data are from a study of vaccination effects on CD4 cells after COVID-19. Assay used: immunoSEQ multiplex PCR; TCRdb lists only in-frame clones, some missing. The sample contains about 23,000 clones, almost 70% of which appear only once. There are 17 residues in the CDR3. Germline V CDR1 and CDR2: WNHNN, SYGVQD (reference sequence). Unmatched junction bases numbered 4, after V lost 3 bases and J lost 1 base.

This specimen was CD4+ T cells from PBMCs cultured with HCoV-NL63 spike peptides, taken before COVID-19 vaccination. The sequence came from a human donor who received a COVID-19 vaccine. This rearrangement joins TRBV10-1 to TRBJ2-2, with TRBD2 identical over 11 bases. CDR3 region: CASSDPGLAGNTGELFF. DNA for the CDR3: TGCGCCAGCAGTGACCCCGGACTAGCGGGGAACACCGGGGAGCTGTTTTTT.